Reported below is one TCR beta chain. The antigen is undetermined. Use of 60 Vbeta and 13 Jbeta primers characterized the PCR. Some clones are missing from TCRdb's copy, which holds only in-frame ones; the method was immunoSEQ multiplex PCR. The sample holds around 140,000 clones; roughly 66% are singletons and the top ten take 1.6%. This record belongs to a study of cytomegalovirus exposure and HLA in healthy donors. J was trimmed by 5 bases and V by 5 bases; bases with no gene match: 6. The CDR3 is 14 amino acids. CDR1 and CDR2 from the germline V gene are SGHTA and FQGNSA. General study results and limits: Researchers reported in a later analysis that common viral pathogens appeared linked to several top clusters. Later findings reportedly placed an Asian-associated ancestry cluster below the approximately 700-donor mean for N-insertions. According to an earlier analysis, most TCR beta V segments yielded productive rearrangements about 90% or about 30% of the time. Analyzed later, association rates of TCRs varied across HLA loci, with DRB1 most and HLA-C fewest.

This sequence was found in a woman between 18 and 29 years old in good health and CMV-seronegative. Sequencing was carried out using PBMCs. V usage is TRBV7-2 and J usage is TRBJ2-3, with 8 bases identical to TRBD1. CDR3 amino acids: CASSRQGPKDTQYF. CDR3 nucleotide sequence: TGTGCCAGCAGCCGACAGGGGCCAAAAGATACGCAGTATTTT.